Listed below are T cell receptor beta chains from one sample, sequenced in a study of vaccination and CD4 T cells after COVID-19. MiXCR, run by TCRdb on the PCR reads, gives a single entry per CDR3 protein. The sample contains under 25,000 distinct CDR3 sequences, 40% of which appear only once. These receptors have no identified antigens. The sample in question was CD4+ T cells from blood, cultured in vitro, obtained after SARS-CoV-2 vaccination. The source is a human donor who had recovered from COVID-19. Each CDR3 is given with its conserved first and last residue. Fields, in order: CDR3 length, V gene, J gene, D gene, clone size, CDR3 DNA, CDR3 protein. D genes are given only for firm matches. Expanded clones get a size class; other rows say once, few or many, or leave the size out.

14	TRBV9	TRBJ1-1	TRBD1	few	TGTGCCAGCAGCGTAGAAGGGGGCTACACTGAAGCTTTCTTT	CASSVEGGYTEAFF
15	TRBV7-2	TRBJ2-3	.	.	TGTGCCAGCAGCTCTCGGGACGATAGCACAGATACGCAGTATTTT	CASSSRDDSTDTQYF
14	TRBV27	TRBJ2-6	.	.	TGTGCCAGCAGCTCAGGGGCTGGGGCCAACGTCCTGACTTTC	CASSSGAGANVLTF
16	TRBV7-9	TRBJ1-5	.	few	TGTGCCAGCAGCTTAGTAGGGTCCGGGGAGGGACAGCCCCAGCATTTT	CASSLVGSGEGQPQHF
15	TRBV6-2/TRBV6-3	TRBJ1-5	TRBD1	.	TGTGCCAGCAGACCGGACAGGCTTAGCAATCAGCCCCAGCATTTT	CASRPDRLSNQPQHF
13	TRBV20-1	TRBJ2-5	.	.	TGCAGTGCTTACAGGGCCCCCCAAGAGACCCAGTACTTC	CSAYRAPQETQYF
15	TRBV10-3	TRBJ2-1	TRBD1	.	TGTGCCATCAGCGGGACAGGGGTCTCCTACAATGAGCAGTTCTTC	CAISGTGVSYNEQFF
13	TRBV6-4	TRBJ2-2	.	few	TGTGCCAGCAGTGTTGATAACACCGGGGAGCTGTTTTTT	CASSVDNTGELFF
13	TRBV25-1	TRBJ1-1	TRBD1	.	TGTGCCAGCAGTGATTCGACAGGGGGCAAAGCTTTCTTT	CASSDSTGGKAFF
14	TRBV5-8	TRBJ1-2	TRBD1	few	TGTGCCAGCAGCATGGGACAGGGACACTATGGCTACACCTTC	CASSMGQGHYGYTF
14	TRBV6-2/TRBV6-3	TRBJ1-2	.	few	TGTGCCAGCAGTTACTCGAGAGACAGCTATGGCTACACCTTC	CASSYSRDSYGYTF
14	TRBV19	TRBJ2-2	TRBD2	few	TGTGCCAGTAGAGGAGGGAGGACTAGCGGGGAGCTGTTTTTT	CASRGGRTSGELFF
14	TRBV2	TRBJ2-7	.	.	TGTGCCAGCGGCGGGGACAGCATCTTGTACGAGCAGTACTTC	CASGGDSILYEQYF
15	TRBV11-3	TRBJ2-7	TRBD2	.	TGTGCCAGCAGCCCGAAATTAGCGGGGGGCTACGAGCAGTACTTC	CASSPKLAGGYEQYF
12	TRBV20-1	TRBJ2-3	TRBD2	few	TGCAGTGCAGGACTAGCGGGAGATACGCAGTATTTT	CSAGLAGDTQYF
13	TRBV5-1	TRBJ1-2	.	few	TGCGCCAGCAGCTTGGGTTCGGGGAGTGGCTACACCTTC	CASSLGSGSGYTF
17	TRBV5-5	TRBJ2-2	TRBD2	.	TGTGCCAGCAGCTTCCTGAGACTAGCGGGAGGTGTCGGGGAGCTGTTTTTT	CASSFLRLAGGVGELFF
16	TRBV5-1	TRBJ2-3	TRBD2	.	TGCGCCAGCAGTAGAATACTAGCGGGTGGCACAGATACGCAGTATTTT	CASSRILAGGTDTQYF
15	TRBV6-1	TRBJ1-2	.	.	TGTGCCAGCAGGGAGGGACGTCGGCTCAACTATGGCTACACCTTC	CASREGRRLNYGYTF
15	TRBV5-4	TRBJ2-5	TRBD2	once	TGTGCCAGCAGCCGAGCAGCGGGAGGAGGGGAGACCCAGTACTTC	CASSRAAGGGETQYF
16	TRBV6-1	TRBJ2-1	.	.	TGTGCCAGCAGTCGAGCGGGCCCGGGCTCCTACAATGAGCAGTTCTTC	CASSRAGPGSYNEQFF
10	TRBV30	TRBJ1-2	.	.	TGTGCCTGCGACTATGTGGGCTACACCTTC	CACDYVGYTF
14	TRBV19	TRBJ1-1	TRBD1	.	TGTGCCAGTAGTGGCCAGGGGGCGGTAACTGAAGCTTTCTTT	CASSGQGAVTEAFF
13	TRBV6-1	TRBJ2-7	.	.	TGTGCCAGCAGGACGGAGGTTACCTACGAGCAGTACTTC	CASRTEVTYEQYF
13	TRBV7-2	TRBJ1-1	.	.	TGTGCCAGCAGCTTGGGCAGAAACACTGAAGCTTTCTTT	CASSLGRNTEAFF
14	TRBV6-2/TRBV6-3	TRBJ2-1	.	.	TGTGCCAGCAGTTACTCGAATTTCCGGACGGGCCAGTTCTTC	CASSYSNFRTGQFF
16	TRBV20-1	TRBJ2-7	.	.	TGCAGTGCTAGAGAGTTCCGGGCGGGGTCTACCTACGAGCAGTACTTC	CSAREFRAGSTYEQYF
13	TRBV7-2	TRBJ1-2	.	.	TGTGCCAGCAGCCCACGAGTAGGGAATGGCTACACCTTC	CASSPRVGNGYTF
14	TRBV7-2	TRBJ2-3	.	.	TGTGCCAGCAGCTTGGTGGGTGCCCCAGATACGCAGTATTTT	CASSLVGAPDTQYF
12	TRBV28	TRBJ1-2	TRBD1	.	TGTGCCAGCAGTTCAGGGGGCCGGGGCTACACCTTC	CASSSGGRGYTF
16	TRBV7-2	TRBJ2-7	TRBD1	few	TGTGCCAGCAGCCCCCCCCCCGGGACAGGGTCGTCCGAGCAGTACTTC	CASSPPPGTGSSEQYF
14	TRBV2	TRBJ1-5	.	.	TGTGCCAGCAGTGAAAACAGGGGCAATCAGCCCCAGCATTTT	CASSENRGNQPQHF